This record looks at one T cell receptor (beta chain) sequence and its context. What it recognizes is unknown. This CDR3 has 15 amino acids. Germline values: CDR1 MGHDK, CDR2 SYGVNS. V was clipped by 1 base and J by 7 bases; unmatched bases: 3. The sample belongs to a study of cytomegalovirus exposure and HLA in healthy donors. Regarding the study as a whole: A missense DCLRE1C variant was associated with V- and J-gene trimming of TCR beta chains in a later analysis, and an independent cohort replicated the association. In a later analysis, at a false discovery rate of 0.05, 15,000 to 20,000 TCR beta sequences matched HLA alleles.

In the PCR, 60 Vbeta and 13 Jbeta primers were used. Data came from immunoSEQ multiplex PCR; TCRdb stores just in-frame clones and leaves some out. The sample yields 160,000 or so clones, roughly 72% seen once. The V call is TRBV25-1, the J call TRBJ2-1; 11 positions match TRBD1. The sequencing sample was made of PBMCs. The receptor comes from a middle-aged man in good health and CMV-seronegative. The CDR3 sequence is CASSELGTGGNEQFF. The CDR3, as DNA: TGTGCCAGCAGTGAATTGGGGACAGGGGGGAATGAGCAGTTCTTC.